This TCR beta chain was obtained from a study of blood T cell repertoires in COVID-19. Study as a whole: The United States, Italy and Spain supplied acute and convalescent COVID-19 samples.

The assay was immunoSEQ multiplex PCR, and TCRdb's table has in-frame clones only and misses some. The sample lists about 42,000 clones, about nine tenths occurring once. Trimming left V 3 bases short and J 6 bases short, with 17 bases between. The CDR3 length is 16 residues. Germline V gene lookup returns CDR1 KGHDR and CDR2 SFDVKD. The sequence was obtained from a human donor in a cohort sampled during active COVID-19. V is TRBV24-1 and J is TRBJ2-1; D not resolved. Material: peripheral blood. Here the CDR3 DNA reads TGTGCCACCAGTGATCGCTCCCAGGCCATGGGCAATGAGCAGTTCTTC. This translates into CATSDRSQAMGNEQFF.